The present T cell receptor (beta chain) was sequenced within a study of T cells in Graves' hyperthyroidism and ophthalmopathy. Germline V CDR1 and CDR2: SNHLY, FYNNEI. This CDR3 contains 14 residues. V lost 3 bases, J lost 4 bases, and 2 bases stayed unmatched. TCR beta CDR3 region amplification was performed from RNA transcripts. Primed by the HTBI set, a first-round RT-PCR was run on the TCR CDR3. Each CDR3 protein is one row after TCRdb ran MiXCR on the multiplex PCR reads. The data hold hundreds of thousands of distinct CDR3 sequences, with roughly 22% observed a single time. PBMCs were derived from about 10 ml fresh peripheral blood. At least ten counts were recorded for this clonotype. The antigen is undetermined. Study outcomes and limitations: Blood shared most expanded thyroid clonotypes above 0.001.

The sample comprised blood. The V and J genes are TRBV2 and TRBJ2-2; 7 nucleotides line up with TRBD1. The clonotype originates from a man aged 30-40 years with Graves' ophthalmopathy. This chain's CDR3 is CASSDDRVTGELFF. The CDR3, as DNA: TGTGCCAGCAGTGATGACAGGGTCACCGGGGAGCTGTTTTTT.